One and the same sample provided the 8 T cell receptor beta chains below, sequenced in a study of T cells after posttransplantation cyclophosphamide (dated by TCRdb to the mid-2010s). Libraries came from the immunoSEQ multiplex PCR assay. What TCRdb holds here is the immuneACCESS table cut down to in-frame rearrangements. Part of the clones is not present; checked against another copy, under half of the missing clones reflect an unresolved V gene, and the others are unexplained. The sample comprises approximately 25,000 clones, and every one was counted more than once. The ten biggest clones cover 1.5% to 2% of the sample. This specimen's treatment or condition label, per the study, means: high-dose cyclophosphamide on days +3 and +4 as single-agent GVHD prophylaxis. Patients in the PTCy group got busulfan and fludarabine conditioning, a marrow graft from a related or unrelated donor, and cyclophosphamide on days +3 and +4.

The material sequenced was PBMCs, taken after allogeneic stem cell transplant with posttransplant cyclophosphamide. The receptors come from a male patient younger than 35 who received an allogeneic stem cell transplant from a related donor, was CMV-positive, and had no GVHD. Following transplantation, T cells from the graft donor may be among those present.

The sample holds many counts of this clone. J is TRBJ2-2 and V is TRBV5-1, with 9 bases that match TRBD2. This CDR3 comprises 15 residues. J lost 5 bases, V lost 3 bases, and 5 bases had no gene match. Germline V lookup: CDR1 SGHRS, CDR2 YFSETQ. The CDR3 region has the DNA TGCGCCAGCAGCTACATAGCGGGAGTTACCGGGGAGCTGTTTTTT. It encodes CASSYIAGVTGELFF. Full variable domain (missing parts from reference TRBV5-1 and TRBJ2-2): KAGVTQTPRYLIKTRGQQVTLSCSPISGHRSVSWYQQTPGQGLQFLFEYFSETQRNKGNFPGRFSGRQFSNSRSEMNVSTLELGDSALYLCASSYIAGVTGELFFGEGSRLTVL.

In this sample, this clone turned up many times. The genes are TRBV7-8 and TRBJ2-3; 8 bases map to TRBD2. Germline values: CDR1 SGHVS, CDR2 FQNEAQ. V trimming: 5 bases; J trimming: 4 bases; junction bases outside the gene matches: 5. CDR3 length: 14 residues. CDR3 region: CASSQGLASDTQYF. Here the CDR3 DNA reads TGTGCCAGCAGCCAAGGACTAGCTTCAGATACGCAGTATTTT. The variable domain in full, completed from reference TRBV7-8 and TRBJ2-3, reads GAGVSQSPRYKVAKRGQDVALRCDPISGHVSLFWYQQALGQGPEFLTYFQNEAQLDKSGLPSDRFFAERPEGSVSTLKIQRTQQEDSAVYLCASSQGLASDTQYFGPGTRLTVL.

This clone was seen many times. The rearrangement joins TRBV10-3 to TRBJ2-1; 9 bases are shared with TRBD2. The V gene end was trimmed by 8 bases and the J gene end by 7 bases; junction bases not matched to a gene: 12. This CDR3 is built from 15 residues. CDR1 is ENHRY, CDR2 SYGVKD, per germline. This CDR3 is CAIGIAGVLGNEQFF. The CDR3 DNA follows: TGTGCCATCGGTATAGCGGGAGTTCTGGGGAATGAGCAGTTCTTC.

This clone was detected ten times or more. The chain combines TRBV6-5 with TRBJ1-4, with D uncertain. Germline CDR1 MNHEY, CDR2 SVGAGI. This CDR3 is built from 15 residues. Trimming removed 0 bases from V and 7 bases from J, with 12 bases in between. DNA of the CDR3: TGTGCCAGCAGTTACTCGTCAGTCTGGGCTGAAAAACTGTTTTTT. Amino acid sequence: CASSYSSVWAEKLFF.

This clone was seen repeatedly, ten times or more. The V call is TRBV7-8, the J call TRBJ2-1; the D gene is possibly TRBD2 (6 bases). The V end was cut by 3 bases, the J end by 8 bases, with 20 bases between. Per the germline V gene, CDR1 is SGHVS and CDR2 is FQNEAQ. The CDR3 sequence is 16 residues long. The CDR3 sequence: CASSFQAGRGGDEQFF. The CDR3, as DNA: TGTGCCAGCAGCTTTCAGGCGGGACGGGGAGGCGATGAGCAGTTCTTC.

This clone was recorded at least ten times. The chain is built from TRBV5-4 and TRBJ2-5; 9 nucleotides match TRBD2. CDR1 is SGHNT, CDR2 YYREEE, per germline (reference sequence). CDR3 length: 15 amino acids. The ends lost 1 base at V and 1 base at J; junction bases unmatched: 2. CDR3 protein: CASSLLAGAQETQYF. The CDR3 DNA reads TGTGCCAGCAGCTTGTTAGCGGGGGCCCAAGAGACCCAGTACTTC. Using reference TRBV5-4 and TRBJ2-5 for the parts outside the CDR3, the full variable domain is ETGVTQSPTHLIKTRGQQVTLRCSSQSGHNTVSWYQQALGQGPQFIFQYYREEENGRGNFPPRFSGLQFPNYSSELNVNALELDDSALYLCASSLLAGAQETQYFGPGTRLLVL.

This clone appeared many times. The chain uses TRBV27 and TRBJ1-2; D not certain. Germline V lookup: CDR1 MNHEY, CDR2 SMNVEV (reference sequence). V lost 5 bases and J lost 2, with 9 bases in between. There are 13 residues in the CDR3. The CDR3 spells CASSPRANYGYTF. CDR3 sequence (DNA): TGTGCCAGCAGTCCTAGAGCCAACTATGGCTACACCTTC.

This clone has a count of ten or more. V gene TRBV7-9 combines with J gene TRBJ2-3; 13 bases fit TRBD2. The CDR3 covers 16 residues. With V trimmed by 4 bases and J by 4 bases, 5 bases remained unmatched. Looked up from germline, CDR1 is SEHNR and CDR2 is FQNEAQ (reference sequence). As DNA, the CDR3 is TGTGCCAGCAGCTCTACTAGCGGGAGGGCCGCAGATACGCAGTATTTT. Its protein product is CASSSTSGRAADTQYF.